The clone carrying this TCR beta chain appeared many times. The CDR3 is made up of 13 amino acids. Germline values: CDR1 SQVTM, CDR2 ANQGSEA. V shed 8 bases and J shed 5 bases, with 18 bases lying between them. There were TCR beta CDR3 regions amplified from RNA transcripts. The HTBI primer set served for first-round RT-PCR of the TCR CDR3. In TCRdb, the multiplex PCR reads were re-called with MiXCR into one record per CDR3 protein. This sample has nearly 750,000 distinct CDR3 sequences, with 30% to 40% found just once. The sample is drawn from a study of T cells in Graves' hyperthyroidism and ophthalmopathy.

Sequencing was done on a sample of blood. V and J are TRBV29-1 and TRBJ2-5; D might be TRBD1 or TRBD2, each matching 6 bases. The sequence was obtained from a woman between 40 and 55 years old with Graves' hyperthyroidism. The DNA for the CDR3 is TGCAGCCTCCGAGGGGGGCGGTATGAGACCCAGTACTTC. It codes for CSLRGGRYETQYF.